The entry below gives a single T cell receptor beta chain sequence along with its context. The sample belongs to a study of sequential checkpoint blockade in melanoma. As for treatment: randomized to nivolumab then ipilimumab (arm A) or the reverse (arm B). Using immunoSEQ multiplex PCR, the repertoire was profiled, and TCRdb retains in-frame clones only, with some absent. The profile shows 20,000 or so clones, roughly 72% of them singletons. The clonotype originates from a human donor with melanoma. The sample in question was CD8+ T cells sorted from blood (inferred from file names), obtained from a patient given nivolumab and ipilimumab in sequence.

DNA of the CDR3: TGTGCCAGCAGCTCAGGGGATGGACTAGCGGGAGACGCCGGGGAGCTGTTTTTT. Residues: CASSSGDGLAGDAGELFF. The J gene is TRBJ2-2, the V gene TRBV7-3; 13 bases are shared with TRBD2. This CDR3 comprises 18 residues. The J segment lost 6 bases and the V segment lost 4 bases, leaving 11 bases of the junction unmatched. Germline values: CDR1 SGHTA, CDR2 FQGTGA.